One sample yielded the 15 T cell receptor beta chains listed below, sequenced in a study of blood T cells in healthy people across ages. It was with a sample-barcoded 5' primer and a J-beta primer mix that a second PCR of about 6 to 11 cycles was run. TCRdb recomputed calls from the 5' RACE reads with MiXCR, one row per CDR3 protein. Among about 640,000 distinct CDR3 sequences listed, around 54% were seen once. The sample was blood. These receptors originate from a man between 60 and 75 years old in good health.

The DNA of the CDR3 is TGCAGCGTTGTATACAGGGAAAAAGAGACCCAGTACTTC. This translates into CSVVYREKETQYF. The V and J genes are TRBV29-1 and TRBJ2-5; possible D gene TRBD1, 6 bases. The CDR3 is made up of 13 amino acids. V lost 4 bases and J lost 3, with 12 bases in between. Germline V gene sequence: CDR1 SQVTM, CDR2 ANQGSEA.

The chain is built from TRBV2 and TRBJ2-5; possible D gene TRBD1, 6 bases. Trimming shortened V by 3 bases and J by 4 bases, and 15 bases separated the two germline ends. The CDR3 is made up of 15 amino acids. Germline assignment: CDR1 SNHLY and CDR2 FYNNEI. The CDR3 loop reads CASSDRRGVLETQYF. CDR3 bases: TGTGCCAGCAGTGACCGCAGGGGAGTCCTAGAGACCCAGTACTTC. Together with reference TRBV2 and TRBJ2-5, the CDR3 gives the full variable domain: EPEVTQTPSHQVTQMGQEVILRCVPISNHLYFYWYRQILGQKVEFLVSFYNNEISEKSEIFDDQFSVERPDGSNFTLKIRSTKLEDSAMYFCASSDRRGVLETQYFGPGTRLLVL.

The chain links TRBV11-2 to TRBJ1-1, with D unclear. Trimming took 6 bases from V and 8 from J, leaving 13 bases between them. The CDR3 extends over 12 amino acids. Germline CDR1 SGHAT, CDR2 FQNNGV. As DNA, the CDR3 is TGTGCCAGCAGGCTCGGACGGCAGGAAGCTTTCTTT. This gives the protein CASRLGRQEAFF.

CDR3 nucleotide sequence: TGTGCCAGCAGTTACGGGGGGAGGGCAGATACGCAGTATTTT. Its protein is CASSYGGRADTQYF. This chain joins TRBV6-6 and TRBJ2-3; 7 bases are shared with TRBD2. CDR3 size: 14 residues. J was trimmed by 4 bases and V by 2 bases; bases with no gene match: 3. Germline V gene sequence: CDR1 MNHNY, CDR2 SVGAGI (reference sequence).

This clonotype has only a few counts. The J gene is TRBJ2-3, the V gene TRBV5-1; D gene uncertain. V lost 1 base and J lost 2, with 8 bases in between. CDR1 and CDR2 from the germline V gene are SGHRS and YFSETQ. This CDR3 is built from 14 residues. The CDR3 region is CASSLLTATDTQYF. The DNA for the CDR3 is TGCGCCAGCAGCTTGTTAACAGCCACAGATACGCAGTATTTT. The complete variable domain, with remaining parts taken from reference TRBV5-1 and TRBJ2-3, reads KAGVTQTPRYLIKTRGQQVTLSCSPISGHRSVSWYQQTPGQGLQFLFEYFSETQRNKGNFPGRFSGRQFSNSRSEMNVSTLELGDSALYLCASSLLTATDTQYFGPGTRLTVL.

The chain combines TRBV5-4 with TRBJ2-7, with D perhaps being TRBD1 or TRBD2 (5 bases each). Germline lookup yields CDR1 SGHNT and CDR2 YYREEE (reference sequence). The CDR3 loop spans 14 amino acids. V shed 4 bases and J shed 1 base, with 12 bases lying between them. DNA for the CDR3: TGTGCCAGCAGCGGGGACCGTTATTCCTACGAGCAGTACTTC. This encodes CASSGDRYSYEQYF.

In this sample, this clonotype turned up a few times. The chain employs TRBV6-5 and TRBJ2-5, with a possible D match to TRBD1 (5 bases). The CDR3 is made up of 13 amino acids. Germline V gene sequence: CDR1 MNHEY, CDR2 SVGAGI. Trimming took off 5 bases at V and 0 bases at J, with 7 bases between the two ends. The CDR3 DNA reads TGTGCCAGCAGTAGACAGCACCAAGAGACCCAGTACTTC. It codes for CASSRQHQETQYF.

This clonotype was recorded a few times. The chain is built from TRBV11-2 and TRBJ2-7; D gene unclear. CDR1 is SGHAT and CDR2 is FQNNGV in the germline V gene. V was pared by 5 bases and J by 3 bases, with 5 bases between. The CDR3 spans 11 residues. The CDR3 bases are TGTGCCAGCAGCGCTTTCTACGAGCAGTACTTC. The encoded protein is CASSAFYEQYF.

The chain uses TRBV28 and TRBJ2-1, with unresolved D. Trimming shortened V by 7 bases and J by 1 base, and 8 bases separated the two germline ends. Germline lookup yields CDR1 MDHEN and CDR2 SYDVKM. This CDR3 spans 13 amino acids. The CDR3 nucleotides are TGTGCCAGCATTGCGGCTTCCTACAATGAGCAGTTCTTC. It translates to CASIAASYNEQFF.

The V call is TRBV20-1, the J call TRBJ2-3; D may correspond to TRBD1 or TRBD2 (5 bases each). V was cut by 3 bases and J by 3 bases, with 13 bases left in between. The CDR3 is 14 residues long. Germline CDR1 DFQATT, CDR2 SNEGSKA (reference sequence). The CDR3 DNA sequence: TGCAGTGCTAGGAGGGGCGGTTTGACAGATACGCAGTATTTT. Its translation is CSARRGGLTDTQYF.

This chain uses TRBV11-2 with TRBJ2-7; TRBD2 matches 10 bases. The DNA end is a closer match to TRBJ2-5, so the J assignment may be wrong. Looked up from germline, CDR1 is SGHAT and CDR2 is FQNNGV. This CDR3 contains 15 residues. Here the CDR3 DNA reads TGTGCCAGCAGCTTCCGAGCGGGAGGGGGAGAGACCCAGTACTTC. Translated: CASSFRAGGGETQYF.

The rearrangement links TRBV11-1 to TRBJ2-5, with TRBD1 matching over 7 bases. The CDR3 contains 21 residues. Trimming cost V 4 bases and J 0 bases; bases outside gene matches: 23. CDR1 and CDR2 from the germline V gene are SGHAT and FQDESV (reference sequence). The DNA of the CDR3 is TGTGCCAGCAGCTCGCGCCAAACAGGGGTCTATCCTCTCACCTACCAAGAGACCCAGTACTTC. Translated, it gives CASSSRQTGVYPLTYQETQYF.

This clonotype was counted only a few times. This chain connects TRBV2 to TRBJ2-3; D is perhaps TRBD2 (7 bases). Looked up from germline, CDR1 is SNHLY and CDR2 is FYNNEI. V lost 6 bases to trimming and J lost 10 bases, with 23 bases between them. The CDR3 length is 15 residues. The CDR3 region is CASRGGDYASMAQYF. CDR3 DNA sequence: TGTGCCAGCAGAGGGGGGGACTATGCCTCAATGGCGCAGTATTTT.

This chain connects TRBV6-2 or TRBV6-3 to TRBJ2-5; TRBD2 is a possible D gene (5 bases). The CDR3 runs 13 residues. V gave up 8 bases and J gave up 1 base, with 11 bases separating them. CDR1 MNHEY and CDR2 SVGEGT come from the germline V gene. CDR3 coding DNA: TGTGCCAGCCGAGGGCGCCTCCAAGAGACCCAGTACTTC. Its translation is CASRGRLQETQYF.

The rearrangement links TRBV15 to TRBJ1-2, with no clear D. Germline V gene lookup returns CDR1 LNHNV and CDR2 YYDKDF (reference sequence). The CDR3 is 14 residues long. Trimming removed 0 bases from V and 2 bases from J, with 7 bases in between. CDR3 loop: CATSRERGNYGYTF. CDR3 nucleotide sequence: TGTGCCACCAGCAGAGAAAGAGGGAACTATGGCTACACCTTC.